The 27 T cell receptor beta chains listed next were all sequenced from one sample in a study of T-cell reconstitution after alpha-beta-depleted transplantation in children. The TCRbeta library was prepared with unique molecular identifiers. One entry per CDR3 protein results from TCRdb running MiXCR on the PCR reads. The table has about 610,000 distinct CDR3 sequences, roughly a tenth seen once. This material consisted of PBMCs from the stem cell graft donor, taken from the stem cell graft. These receptors came from a human donor who donated a stem cell graft to a child with acute myeloid leukemia.

This sequence joins TRBV11-1 and TRBJ2-5; the D is unclear. Germline loops: CDR1 SGHAT, CDR2 FQDESV (reference sequence). The CDR3 sequence is 13 residues long. Deletions cut 4 bases from V and 2 bases from J, with 8 bases between. The CDR3 reads CASSSNSQETQYF. CDR3 nucleotides: TGTGCCAGCAGCTCGAATTCGCAAGAGACCCAGTACTTC.

This clonotype was picked up many times. V usage is TRBV7-3 and J usage is TRBJ2-2, with D possibly being TRBD1 (5 bases). The CDR3 is 14 amino acids. The V and J ends lost 8 bases and 5 bases respectively, with 15 bases between them. Germline V CDR1 and CDR2: SGHTA, FQGTGA. For the CDR3, the DNA is TGTGCCAGCTCGAAAGAGAAGGGGACCGGGGAGCTGTTTTTT. Translating it yields CASSKEKGTGELFF.

V and J are TRBV5-6 and TRBJ1-2; D gene uncertain. Trimming removed 0 bases at V and 5 bases at J, with 14 bases between. This CDR3 is 15 amino acids long. From germline, CDR1 is SGHDT and CDR2 YYEEEE. The CDR3 protein is CASSLVHSELYGYTF. Here the CDR3 DNA reads TGTGCCAGCAGCTTGGTCCACTCGGAGCTTTATGGCTACACCTTC.

This clonotype was seen a handful of times. The CDR3 spells CASRFPPLTSGRAIDTQYF. In DNA form, the CDR3 reads TGTGCCAGCAGGTTCCCTCCCCTCACTAGCGGGAGGGCCATAGATACGCAGTATTTT. V is TRBV7-2 and J is TRBJ2-3, with 13 bases aligning to TRBD2. J lost 5 bases, V lost 6 bases, and 17 bases had no gene match. This CDR3 is 19 amino acids long. Germline values: CDR1 SGHTA, CDR2 FQGNSA.

The rearrangement links TRBV11-1 to TRBJ2-2; TRBD2 matches at 11 bases. This CDR3 is 18 amino acids long. Per the germline V gene, CDR1 is SGHAT and CDR2 is FQDESV (reference sequence). Trimming removed 3 bases from V and 2 bases from J; junction bases left unmatched: 8. DNA for the CDR3: TGTGCCAGCAGCTTCATACTAGCGGGAGACCTAAACACCGGGGAGCTGTTTTTT. Protein sequence: CASSFILAGDLNTGELFF.

Ten or more counts support this clonotype. V is TRBV29-1 and J is TRBJ1-2; D might be TRBD1 (5 bases). From germline, CDR1 is SQVTM and CDR2 ANQGSEA. The CDR3 has 13 residues. V lost 3 bases and J 6 bases, leaving 14 bases between the germline ends. The CDR3 coding sequence is TGCAGCGTTGAGGGCTGGGACCGGGATGGCTACACCTTC. It translates to CSVEGWDRDGYTF.

CDR3 sequence: CASSLERVGTGELFF. The CDR3 DNA reads as TGCGCCAGCAGCTTGGAGAGGGTTGGAACCGGGGAGCTGTTTTTT. This chain uses TRBV5-1 with TRBJ2-2; a possible D gene is TRBD2 (5 bases). The CDR3 contains 15 residues. V was shortened by 0 bases and J by 5 bases, with 11 bases between the two germline ends. Germline CDR1 is SGHRS and CDR2 is YFSETQ.

This clonotype was observed at least ten times. The CDR3 spells CASSLFLAGGPKETQYF. For the CDR3, the DNA is TGTGCCAGCAGCTTATTCCTAGCGGGAGGGCCTAAAGAGACCCAGTACTTC. V is TRBV7-8 and J is TRBJ2-5; 12 bases map to TRBD2. Germline V gene data show CDR1 as SGHVS and CDR2 as FQNEAQ. There are 17 residues in the CDR3. V shed 2 bases, J shed 3 bases, and the junction held 7 bases outside the gene matches.

V usage is TRBV7-9 and J usage is TRBJ2-1; TRBD2 agrees at 8 bases. There are 17 residues in the CDR3. Germline loops: CDR1 SEHNR, CDR2 FQNEAQ (reference sequence). Trimming at V came to 5 bases and at J to 3 bases, leaving 12 bases not matched to a gene. CDR3 bases: TGTGCCAGCAGCACTCATGGACCGGGACTAGTCTACAATGAGCAGTTCTTC. This encodes CASSTHGPGLVYNEQFF.

This clonotype was recorded many times. The chain employs TRBV20-1 and TRBJ2-7, with D possibly matching TRBD2 (5 bases). The V end lost 6 bases, the J end lost 2 bases, and 8 bases lay between the germline ends. Germline CDR1 is DFQATT and CDR2 is SNEGSKA (reference sequence). There are 11 residues in the CDR3. CDR3 region: CSAIGTYEQYF. The CDR3 nucleotides are TGCAGTGCGATCGGGACCTACGAGCAGTACTTC.

This rearrangement joins TRBV5-1 to TRBJ2-5; D assignment may be TRBD1 or TRBD2 (5 bases each). CDR3 size: 12 residues. V dropped 3 bases and J dropped 7 bases, with 10 bases sitting between them. Germline V gene lookup returns CDR1 SGHRS and CDR2 YFSETQ. CDR3 sequence reads: CASSWDVGTQYF. Written as DNA, the CDR3 is TGCGCCAGCAGCTGGGACGTAGGGACCCAGTACTTC.

This clonotype has just a few counts. This chain joins TRBV9 and TRBJ1-4, with D uncertain. V was cut by 0 bases and J by 5 bases, with 11 bases left in between. This CDR3 has 15 amino acids. Germline values: CDR1 SGDLS, CDR2 YYNGEE. Written as DNA, the CDR3 is TGTGCCAGCAGCGTAGGAGGCAGAACAAATGAAAAACTGTTTTTT. It specifies CASSVGGRTNEKLFF.

This chain connects TRBV20-1 to TRBJ1-6, with 10 bases matching TRBD1. The CDR3 extends over 14 amino acids. Germline assignment: CDR1 DFQATT and CDR2 SNEGSKA (reference sequence). Trimming at V came to 6 bases and at J to 8 bases, leaving 7 bases not matched to a gene. CDR3 nucleotides: TGCAGTGCCGAATCAGACAGGGGGCATTCACCCCTCCACTTT. This encodes CSAESDRGHSPLHF.

This clonotype was found a few times. The chain combines TRBV11-2 with TRBJ2-4; 14 nucleotides match TRBD2. With 4 bases clipped from V and 1 base from J, the junction kept 9 bases outside the gene matches. CDR1 and CDR2 (germline): SGHAT, FQNNGV. The CDR3 runs to 19 residues. The CDR3 spells CASSWKTSGRGAAKNIQYF. CDR3 DNA sequence: TGTGCCAGCAGCTGGAAGACTAGCGGGAGGGGCGCTGCCAAAAACATTCAGTACTTC.

Many counts were recorded for this clonotype. V and J are TRBV7-9 and TRBJ1-2; 8 nucleotides match TRBD1. The V gene's germline CDR1 is SEHNR and CDR2 FQNEAQ (reference sequence). There are 13 residues in the CDR3. V lost 4 bases and J lost 5; bases outside the gene matches: 3. The CDR3, as DNA: TGTGCCAGCAGCTCAGGGGGCGTATATGGCTACACCTTC. Amino acids: CASSSGGVYGYTF.

The genes are TRBV30 and TRBJ2-1; D remains unclear. Germline loops: CDR1 GTSNPN, CDR2 SVGIG (reference sequence). The V end lost 8 bases, the J end lost 8 bases, and 10 bases lay between the germline ends. CDR3 length equals 10 residues. This CDR3 reads CAEFRDEQFF. The CDR3 DNA reads as TGTGCCGAGTTCCGGGATGAGCAGTTCTTC. Variable domain in full (rest from reference TRBV30 and TRBJ2-1): SQTIHQWPATLVQPVGSPLSLECTVEGTSNPNLYWYRQAAGRGLQLLFYSVGIGQISSEVPQNLSASRPQDRQFILSSKKLLLSDSGFYLCAEFRDEQFFGPGTRLTVL.

This chain joins TRBV20-1 and TRBJ2-7; D might be TRBD1 or TRBD2, each matching 5 bases. The V end lost 4 bases, the J end lost 0 bases, and 13 bases lay between the germline ends. There are 14 residues in the CDR3. Per the germline V gene, CDR1 is DFQATT and CDR2 is SNEGSKA (reference sequence). CDR3 region: CSATLVDSSYEQYF. The CDR3 DNA reads TGCAGTGCTACACTAGTTGACAGCTCCTACGAGCAGTACTTC.

The gene calls are TRBV7-9 and TRBJ2-3, with 16 bases fitting TRBD2. V lost 5 bases to trimming and J lost 6 bases; unmatched junction nucleotides: 8. This CDR3 is 17 amino acids long. Germline V lookup: CDR1 SEHNR, CDR2 FQNEAQ (reference sequence). The CDR3 protein is CASSPGLAGGPGDTQYF. In DNA, the CDR3 is TGTGCCAGCAGCCCGGGACTAGCGGGAGGGCCAGGGGATACGCAGTATTTT.

This clonotype has a count of ten or more. The genes are TRBV11-3 and TRBJ2-1, with TRBD1 identical over 9 bases. The junction had 8 bases not matched to a gene; V was cut back by 5 bases and J by 6 bases. Germline V gives CDR1 SGHNT, CDR2 YENEEA. CDR3 length: 15 amino acids. The CDR3 reads CASSGTGTGRNEQFF. CDR3 bases: TGTGCCAGCAGCGGAACCGGGACAGGGCGCAATGAGCAGTTCTTC.

The rearrangement joins TRBV5-6 to TRBJ2-5; 9 positions agree with TRBD1. Trimming at V came to 0 bases and at J to 5 bases, leaving 11 bases not matched to a gene. Germline V gene lookup returns CDR1 SGHDT and CDR2 YYEEEE. CDR3 length: 17 amino acids. CDR3 in DNA: TGTGCCAGCAGCTTGGTATCCTCAGGACAGGGGCGGGAGACCCAGTACTTC. Translating gives CASSLVSSGQGRETQYF.

The gene calls are TRBV10-3 and TRBJ1-5; perhaps TRBD1 as D (6 bases). Per the germline V gene, CDR1 is ENHRY and CDR2 is SYGVKD. The germline V and J ends were trimmed by 0 bases and 7 bases, with 22 bases remaining between them. CDR3 length: 18 amino acids. The CDR3 loop reads CAISESRVQGRSGQPQHF. In nucleotides, the CDR3 is TGTGCCATCAGTGAGTCGAGGGTCCAGGGGCGCTCGGGACAGCCCCAGCATTTT.

This chain links TRBV24-1 with TRBJ2-1, with TRBD2 matching 12 bases. CDR1 and CDR2 from the germline V gene are KGHDR and SFDVKD. The CDR3 runs 17 residues. J lost 10 bases, V lost 4 bases, and 13 bases had no gene match. The CDR3 bases are TGTGCCACCAGTGACTCCAGACTAGCGGGAGACCGAGGGGAGCAGTTCTTC. It translates to CATSDSRLAGDRGEQFF.

There are a few counts of this clonotype. The V and J genes are TRBV3-1 and TRBJ2-3; TRBD2 matches at 8 bases. The CDR3 sequence is 17 residues long. The junction had 11 bases not matched to a gene; V was cut back by 6 bases and J by 0 bases. The germline V gene has CDR1 LGHDT and CDR2 YNNKEL (reference sequence). The CDR3 DNA sequence: TGTGCCAGCAGTCCGGGACTAGGTAGTACTAGCACAGATACGCAGTATTTT. Its protein product is CASSPGLGSTSTDTQYF.

V is TRBV27 and J is TRBJ2-3; D possibly matches TRBD1 or TRBD2 (5 bases each). This CDR3 is 15 amino acids long. Germline V gene lookup returns CDR1 MNHEY and CDR2 SMNVEV (reference sequence). Trimming left V 8 bases short and J 0 bases short, with 15 bases between. The CDR3 is CASRGAVRSTDTQYF. The CDR3 region has the DNA TGTGCCAGCCGGGGCGCGGTTCGAAGCACAGATACGCAGTATTTT.

This clonotype has a count of ten or more. This sequence joins TRBV2 and TRBJ2-1; TRBD1 aligns across 9 bases. The J segment lost 4 bases and the V segment lost 6 bases, leaving 1 base of the junction unmatched. Germline CDR1 and CDR2: SNHLY and FYNNEI. CDR3 length: 13 residues. The CDR3 coding sequence is TGTGCCAGCAGGGACAGGGGTTACAATGAGCAGTTCTTC. It encodes CASRDRGYNEQFF.

Many counts were recorded for this clonotype. The chain has TRBV29-1 and TRBJ2-7, with D maybe TRBD2 (6 bases). The CDR3 is 17 amino acids. CDR1 and CDR2 from the germline V gene are SQVTM and ANQGSEA. Trimming removed 2 bases at V and 1 base at J, with 21 bases between. In DNA, the CDR3 is TGCAGCGTTGAAAGGGTGGGAGGCGCCCTAAGGTCCTACGAGCAGTACTTC. This sequence encodes CSVERVGGALRSYEQYF.

This clonotype was seen only a few times. V usage is TRBV5-4 and J usage is TRBJ2-3; 15 nucleotides agree with TRBD2. V was clipped by 4 bases and J by 1 base; unmatched bases: 4. The CDR3 runs 17 residues. Germline V gene data show CDR1 as SGHNT and CDR2 as YYREEE (reference sequence). Written as DNA, the CDR3 is TGTGCCAGCAGCGTCCGGACTAGCGGGAGGGGCACAGATACGCAGTATTTT. It specifies CASSVRTSGRGTDTQYF.